This T cell receptor (beta chain) was retrieved from a study of T cell changes during pregnancy in multiple sclerosis. CDR3 length: 15 amino acids. V lost 3 bases to trimming and J lost 0 bases, with 9 bases between them. Germline-derived CDR1 and CDR2 are MNHEY and SMNVEV (reference sequence). Sequencing used immunoSEQ multiplex PCR; TCRdb keeps in-frame clones, though not all of them. The sample lists about 98,000 clones, about 91% seen once, with roughly 2.1% in the top ten. Sequenced here: peripheral blood, sampled after pregnancy. This rearrangement joins TRBV27 to TRBJ1-5, with unresolved D. This sequence was found in a female donor in good health, enrolled as a control in a pregnancy study. The chain's CDR3 is CASSFGSNSNQPQHF. In DNA, the CDR3 is TGTGCCAGCAGTTTTGGGAGTAATAGCAATCAGCCCCAGCATTTT.